These 10 T cell receptor beta chains came from one sample sequenced in a study of cytomegalovirus exposure and HLA in healthy donors. Produced via immunoSEQ multiplex PCR; TCRdb's table is partial and in-frame only. Of some 250,000 clones in the sample, nearly 90% were seen once. Specimen: PBMCs. These receptors originate from a woman in her late teens or twenties in good health and CMV-seronegative.

This chain connects TRBV12-5 to TRBJ2-2; 7 bases line up with TRBD2. The germline CDR1 and CDR2 sequences are LGHNT and FRNRAP. The CDR3 contains 16 residues. The junction had 8 bases not matched to a gene; V was cut back by 6 bases and J by 1 base. In nucleotides, the CDR3 is TGTGCTAGTGGCCACGGCTCTAGCGGGAACACCGGGGAGCTGTTTTTT. Residues: CASGHGSSGNTGELFF.

V is TRBV5-1 and J is TRBJ1-1; 9 positions match TRBD1. The germline V gene encodes CDR1 SGHRS and CDR2 YFSETQ. J gave up 6 bases and V 3 bases, and 0 bases lay outside the gene matches. This CDR3 has 12 amino acids. The CDR3 DNA reads TGCGCCAGCAGCTGGACAGGGGCTGAAGCTTTCTTT. Encoded protein: CASSWTGAEAFF. Supplemented by reference TRBV5-1 and TRBJ1-1, the full variable domain reads KAGVTQTPRYLIKTRGQQVTLSCSPISGHRSVSWYQQTPGQGLQFLFEYFSETQRNKGNFPGRFSGRQFSNSRSEMNVSTLELGDSALYLCASSWTGAEAFFGQGTRLTVV.

This chain connects TRBV6-5 to TRBJ1-2; D unresolved. This CDR3 is 16 amino acids long. V shed 2 bases and J shed 4 bases, with 17 bases lying between them. The V gene's germline CDR1 is MNHEY and CDR2 SVGAGI. This CDR3 is CASSYEFHPGGYGYTF. CDR3 bases: TGTGCCAGCAGTTACGAATTCCACCCTGGCGGCTATGGCTACACCTTC.

This sequence joins TRBV11-1 and TRBJ2-1; 7 bases are shared with TRBD1. V trimming: 4 bases; J trimming: 0 bases; junction bases outside the gene matches: 6. The CDR3 is 16 residues long. CDR1 and CDR2 from the germline V gene are SGHAT and FQDESV (reference sequence). CDR3 amino acids: CASSSLGQRSYNEQFF. The CDR3 DNA reads TGTGCCAGCAGCTCATTGGGACAGCGCTCCTACAATGAGCAGTTCTTC.

CDR3 protein: CAIHSLAKNIQYF. The CDR3 DNA follows: TGTGCCATCCACAGCCTAGCCAAAAACATTCAGTACTTC. The gene calls are TRBV5-6 and TRBJ2-4; no clear D gene. The CDR3 spans 13 residues. Germline V gives CDR1 SGHDT, CDR2 YYEEEE. Trimming removed 9 bases at V and 0 bases at J, with 10 bases between.

V gene TRBV7-8 combines with J gene TRBJ2-3; 10 bases line up with TRBD1. Germline V gene lookup returns CDR1 SGHVS and CDR2 FQNEAQ. This CDR3 contains 16 residues. Losses at the gene ends were 5 bases for V and 1 base for J; bases not matched to a gene: 6. DNA of the CDR3: TGTGCCAGCAGCCGACCCGGGACAGGGGGCACAGATACGCAGTATTTT. Translating it yields CASSRPGTGGTDTQYF.

Note on this clone: Different DNA sequences within this sample yield the same CDR3. The chain carries TRBV2 and TRBJ1-1; no clear D gene. The CDR3 contains 13 residues. V lost 3 bases and J lost 1, with 6 bases in between. Germline CDR1 and CDR2: SNHLY and FYNNEI. The CDR3 reads CASSDRGNTEAFF. Here the CDR3 DNA reads TGTGCCAGCAGTGACCGAGGGAACACTGAAGCTTTCTTT. Based on the CDR3 plus reference TRBV2 and TRBJ1-1, the full variable domain is EPEVTQTPSHQVTQMGQEVILRCVPISNHLYFYWYRQILGQKVEFLVSFYNNEISEKSEIFDDQFSVERPDGSNFTLKIRSTKLEDSAMYFCASSDRGNTEAFFGQGTRLTVV.

The chain uses TRBV7-8 and TRBJ1-1; possibly TRBD1 for D (5 bases). Germline lookup yields CDR1 SGHVS and CDR2 FQNEAQ. This CDR3 has 14 amino acids. V was pared by 3 bases and J by 0 bases, with 8 bases between. The CDR3 DNA reads TGTGCCAGCAGCTTGACAGAGATGAACACTGAAGCTTTCTTT. It specifies CASSLTEMNTEAFF.

The chain links TRBV15 to TRBJ2-2, with TRBD1 matching over 7 bases. V was pared by 5 bases and J by 1 base, with 7 bases of the junction left unmatched. Germline V gene data show CDR1 as LNHNV and CDR2 as YYDKDF (reference sequence). The CDR3 contains 16 residues. CDR3 amino acids: CATSVNRDRNTGELFF. The CDR3 DNA reads as TGTGCCACCAGCGTCAATCGGGACAGGAACACCGGGGAGCTGTTTTTT. Supplemented by reference TRBV15 and TRBJ2-2, the full variable domain reads DAMVIQNPRYQVTQFGKPVTLSCSQTLNHNVMYWYQQKSSQAPKLLFHYYDKDFNNEADTPDNFQSRRPNTSFCFLDIRSPGLGDTAMYLCATSVNRDRNTGELFFGEGSRLTVL.

V is TRBV19 and J is TRBJ2-1; TRBD1 agrees at 9 bases. Germline V gene lookup returns CDR1 LNHDA and CDR2 SQIVND (reference sequence). The CDR3 sequence is 14 residues long. The junction had 1 base not matched to a gene; V was cut back by 4 bases and J by 3 bases. This CDR3 reads CASSRQGDYNEQFF. CDR3 sequence (DNA): TGTGCCAGTAGTAGACAGGGGGACTACAATGAGCAGTTCTTC.